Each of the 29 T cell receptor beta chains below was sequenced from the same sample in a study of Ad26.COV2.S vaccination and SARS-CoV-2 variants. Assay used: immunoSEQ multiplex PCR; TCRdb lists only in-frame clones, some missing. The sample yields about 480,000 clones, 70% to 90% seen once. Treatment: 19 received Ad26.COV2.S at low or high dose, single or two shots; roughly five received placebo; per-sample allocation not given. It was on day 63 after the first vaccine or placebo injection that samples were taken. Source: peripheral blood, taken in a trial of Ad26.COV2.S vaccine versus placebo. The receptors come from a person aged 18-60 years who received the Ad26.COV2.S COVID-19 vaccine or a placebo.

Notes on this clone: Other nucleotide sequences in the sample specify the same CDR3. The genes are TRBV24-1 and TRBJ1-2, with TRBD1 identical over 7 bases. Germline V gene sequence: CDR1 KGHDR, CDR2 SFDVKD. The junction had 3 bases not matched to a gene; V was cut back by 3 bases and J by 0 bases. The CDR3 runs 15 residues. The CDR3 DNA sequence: TGTGCCACCAGTGATCCAGGGACAGCTAACTATGGCTACACCTTC. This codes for CATSDPGTANYGYTF.

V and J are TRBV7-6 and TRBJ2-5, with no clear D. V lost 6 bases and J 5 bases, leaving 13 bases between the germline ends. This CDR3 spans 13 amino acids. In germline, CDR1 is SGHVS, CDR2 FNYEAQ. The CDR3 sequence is CASSSSPRETQYF. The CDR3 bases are TGTGCCAGCAGTTCATCCCCCAGGGAGACCCAGTACTTC.

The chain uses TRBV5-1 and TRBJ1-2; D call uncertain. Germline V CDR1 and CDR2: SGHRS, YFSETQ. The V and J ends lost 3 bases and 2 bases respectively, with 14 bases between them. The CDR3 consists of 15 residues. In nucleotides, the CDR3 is TGCGCCAGCAGCTCCGGCCTCCCCGGGAACTATGGCTACACCTTC. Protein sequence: CASSSGLPGNYGYTF.

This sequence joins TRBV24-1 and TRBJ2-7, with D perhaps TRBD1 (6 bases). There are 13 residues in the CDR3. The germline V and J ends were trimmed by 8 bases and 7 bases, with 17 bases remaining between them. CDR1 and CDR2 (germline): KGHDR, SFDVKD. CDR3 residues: CATTDSGFGEQYF. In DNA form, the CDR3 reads TGTGCCACCACGGACAGTGGATTTGGGGAGCAGTACTTC.

CDR3 DNA: TGTGCCAGTAGCTCGGACAGGGGATTGGCAGAGACCCAGTACTTC. The encoded protein is CASSSDRGLAETQYF. The V call is TRBV19, the J call TRBJ2-5, with TRBD1 identical over 9 bases. With 6 bases clipped from V and 4 bases from J, the junction kept 9 bases outside the gene matches. Germline V gene lookup returns CDR1 LNHDA and CDR2 SQIVND (reference sequence). CDR3 length equals 15 residues.

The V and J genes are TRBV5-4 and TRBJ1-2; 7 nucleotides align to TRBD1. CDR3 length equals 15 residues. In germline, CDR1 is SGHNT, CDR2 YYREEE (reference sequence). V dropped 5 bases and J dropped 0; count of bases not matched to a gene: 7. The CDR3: CASRPDRVPNYGYTF. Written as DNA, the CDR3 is TGTGCCAGCAGACCCGACAGGGTCCCTAACTATGGCTACACCTTC.

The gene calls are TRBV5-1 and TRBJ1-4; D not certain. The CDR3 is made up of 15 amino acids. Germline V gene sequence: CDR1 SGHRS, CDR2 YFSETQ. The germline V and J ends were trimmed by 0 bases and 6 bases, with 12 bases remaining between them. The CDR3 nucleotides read TGCGCCAGCAGCTTGGCTGGAAGAAAAGATGAAAAACTGTTTTTT. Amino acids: CASSLAGRKDEKLFF. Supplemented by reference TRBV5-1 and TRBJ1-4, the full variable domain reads KAGVTQTPRYLIKTRGQQVTLSCSPISGHRSVSWYQQTPGQGLQFLFEYFSETQRNKGNFPGRFSGRQFSNSRSEMNVSTLELGDSALYLCASSLAGRKDEKLFFGSGTQLSVL.

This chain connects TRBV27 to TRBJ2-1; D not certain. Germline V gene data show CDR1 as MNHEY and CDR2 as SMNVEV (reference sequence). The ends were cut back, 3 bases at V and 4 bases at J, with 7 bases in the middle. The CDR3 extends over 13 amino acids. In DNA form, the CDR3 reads TGTGCCAGCAGTTTTCGAGAGTACAATGAGCAGTTCTTC. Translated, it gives CASSFREYNEQFF.

Here the CDR3 DNA reads TGTGCCAGCAGCCAGGGGAGGGGCCAGCGCTCGTCGGGAGGCGAGCAGTACTTC. Its protein product is CASSQGRGQRSSGGEQYF. V gene TRBV4-2 combines with J gene TRBJ2-7; 7 nucleotides match TRBD2. The germline V gene has CDR1 LGHNA and CDR2 YNFKEQ. The ends lost 3 bases at V and 6 bases at J; junction bases unmatched: 20. This CDR3 is 18 amino acids long.

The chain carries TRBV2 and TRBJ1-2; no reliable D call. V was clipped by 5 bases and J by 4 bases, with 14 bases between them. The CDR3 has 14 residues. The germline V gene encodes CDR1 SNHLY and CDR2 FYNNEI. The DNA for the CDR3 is TGTGCCAGCAGTCGTTCAGGTGCCCTCTATGGCTACACCTTC. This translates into CASSRSGALYGYTF.

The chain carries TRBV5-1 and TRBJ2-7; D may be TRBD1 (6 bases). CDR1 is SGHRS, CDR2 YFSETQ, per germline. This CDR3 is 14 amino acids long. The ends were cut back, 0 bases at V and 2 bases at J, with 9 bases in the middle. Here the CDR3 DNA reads TGCGCCAGCAGCTTGGCCAGGGGCACCTACGAGCAGTACTTC. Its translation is CASSLARGTYEQYF. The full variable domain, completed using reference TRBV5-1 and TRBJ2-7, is KAGVTQTPRYLIKTRGQQVTLSCSPISGHRSVSWYQQTPGQGLQFLFEYFSETQRNKGNFPGRFSGRQFSNSRSEMNVSTLELGDSALYLCASSLARGTYEQYFGPGTRLTVT.

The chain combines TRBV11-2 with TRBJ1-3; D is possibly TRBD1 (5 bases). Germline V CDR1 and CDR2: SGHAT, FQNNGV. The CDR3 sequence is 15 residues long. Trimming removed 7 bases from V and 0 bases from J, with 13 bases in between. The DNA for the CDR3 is TGTGCCAGCAACCTGGGACTCCACTCTGGAAACACCATATATTTT. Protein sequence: CASNLGLHSGNTIYF.

CDR3 protein: CASTRPPWGTDTQYF. CDR3 coding DNA: TGTGCCAGCACTCGTCCCCCTTGGGGCACAGATACGCAGTATTTT. The rearrangement uses TRBV6-5 and TRBJ2-3; unclear D gene. The CDR3 spans 15 residues. V dropped 7 bases and J dropped 1 base, with 15 bases sitting between them. Per germline, CDR1 MNHEY and CDR2 SVGAGI.

CDR3 sequence: CASGRSGSSTDTQYF. The CDR3 coding sequence is TGTGCCAGCGGGAGGAGCGGGTCGAGTACAGATACGCAGTATTTT. The chain uses TRBV7-6 and TRBJ2-3, with D possibly matching TRBD2 (6 bases). Per the germline V gene, CDR1 is SGHVS and CDR2 is FNYEAQ. This CDR3 contains 15 residues. The germline V and J ends were trimmed by 8 bases and 3 bases, with 18 bases remaining between them.

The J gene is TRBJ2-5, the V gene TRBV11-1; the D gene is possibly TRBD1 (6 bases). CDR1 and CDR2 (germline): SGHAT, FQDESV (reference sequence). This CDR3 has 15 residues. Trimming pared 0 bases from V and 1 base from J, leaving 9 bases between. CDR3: CASSLALDSQETQYF. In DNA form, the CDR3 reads TGTGCCAGCAGCTTAGCCCTGGACAGCCAAGAGACCCAGTACTTC.

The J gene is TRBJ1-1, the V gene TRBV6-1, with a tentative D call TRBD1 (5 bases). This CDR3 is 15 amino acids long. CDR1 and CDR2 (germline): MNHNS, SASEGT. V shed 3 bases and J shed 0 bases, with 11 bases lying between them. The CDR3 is CASSDPATVNTEAFF. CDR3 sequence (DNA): TGTGCCAGCAGTGATCCGGCGACAGTGAACACTGAAGCTTTCTTT.

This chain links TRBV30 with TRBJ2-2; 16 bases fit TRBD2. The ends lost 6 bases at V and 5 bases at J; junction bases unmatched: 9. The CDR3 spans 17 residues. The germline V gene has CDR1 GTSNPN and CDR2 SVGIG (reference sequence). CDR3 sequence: CACSGTSGRARTGELFF. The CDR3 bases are TGTGCCTGCTCCGGGACTAGCGGGAGGGCGCGAACCGGGGAGCTGTTTTTT.

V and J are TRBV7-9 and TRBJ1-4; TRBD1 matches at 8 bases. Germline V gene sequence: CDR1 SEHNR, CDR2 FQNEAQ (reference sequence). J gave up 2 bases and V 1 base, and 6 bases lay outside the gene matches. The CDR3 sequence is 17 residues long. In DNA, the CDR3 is TGTGCCAGCAGCTTAGGACAGGGGTTGACTACTAATGAAAAACTGTTTTTT. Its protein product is CASSLGQGLTTNEKLFF.

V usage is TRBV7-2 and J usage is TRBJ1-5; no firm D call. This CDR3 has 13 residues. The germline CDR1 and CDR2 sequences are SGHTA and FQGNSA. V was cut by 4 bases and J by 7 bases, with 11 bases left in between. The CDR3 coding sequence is TGTGCCAGCAGCTCCCCCGGGCGGCAGCCCCAGCATTTT. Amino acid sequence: CASSSPGRQPQHF.

In DNA form, the CDR3 reads TGTGCCAGCAGTCCAAGGGTCACCGGGGAGCTGTTTTTT. It codes for CASSPRVTGELFF. This chain connects TRBV28 to TRBJ2-2, with D hard to call. This CDR3 region has 13 residues. The V and J ends lost 5 bases and 4 bases respectively, with 8 bases between them. The germline CDR1 and CDR2 sequences are MDHEN and SYDVKM.

The CDR3: CSVTGAATNEKLFF. DNA of the CDR3: TGCAGCGTGACGGGTGCTGCAACTAATGAAAAACTGTTTTTT. V is TRBV29-1 and J is TRBJ1-4; no firm D call. In germline, CDR1 is SQVTM, CDR2 ANQGSEA. Deletions cut 6 bases from V and 0 bases from J, with 11 bases between. The CDR3 totals 14 residues.

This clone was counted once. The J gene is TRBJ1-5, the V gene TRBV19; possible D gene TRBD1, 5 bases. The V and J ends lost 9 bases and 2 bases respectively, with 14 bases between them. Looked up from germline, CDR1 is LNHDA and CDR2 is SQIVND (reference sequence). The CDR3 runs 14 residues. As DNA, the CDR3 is TGTGCCAGCCAGTACGTCAGGGGCAATCAGCCCCAGCATTTT. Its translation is CASQYVRGNQPQHF.

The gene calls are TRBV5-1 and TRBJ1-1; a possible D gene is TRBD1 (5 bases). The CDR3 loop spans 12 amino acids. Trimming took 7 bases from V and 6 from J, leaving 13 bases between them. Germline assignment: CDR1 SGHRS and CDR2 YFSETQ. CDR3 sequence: CASSTGGSEAFF. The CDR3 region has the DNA TGCGCCAGCTCGACCGGGGGGTCTGAAGCTTTCTTT.

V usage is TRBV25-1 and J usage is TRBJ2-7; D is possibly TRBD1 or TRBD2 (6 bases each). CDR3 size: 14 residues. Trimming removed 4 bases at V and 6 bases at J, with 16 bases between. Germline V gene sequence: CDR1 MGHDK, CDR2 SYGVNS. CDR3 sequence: CASSGVGGSAEQYF. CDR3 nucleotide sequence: TGTGCCAGCAGTGGCGTAGGGGGGTCTGCCGAGCAGTACTTC.

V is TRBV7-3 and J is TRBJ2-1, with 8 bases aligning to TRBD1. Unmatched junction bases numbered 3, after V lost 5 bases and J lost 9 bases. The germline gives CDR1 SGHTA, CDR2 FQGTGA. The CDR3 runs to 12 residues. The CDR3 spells CASSHGTGEQFF. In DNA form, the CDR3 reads TGTGCCAGCAGCCATGGGACAGGTGAGCAGTTCTTC.

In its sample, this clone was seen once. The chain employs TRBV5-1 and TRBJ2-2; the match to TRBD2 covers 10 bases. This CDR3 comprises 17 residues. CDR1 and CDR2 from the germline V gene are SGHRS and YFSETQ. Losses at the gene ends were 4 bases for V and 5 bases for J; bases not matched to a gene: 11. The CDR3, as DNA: TGCGCCAGCAGCCCGTGGGCCACTAGCGGGGCAACCGGGGAGCTGTTTTTT. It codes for CASSPWATSGATGELFF.

The CDR3 DNA reads TGTGCCAGCAGCGCCAGGACTAGCGGAGTTGGCACAGATACGCAGTATTTT. The encoded protein is CASSARTSGVGTDTQYF. The V and J genes are TRBV2 and TRBJ2-3, with 10 bases fitting TRBD2. Trimming cost V 6 bases and J 1 base; bases outside gene matches: 10. Germline V gene data show CDR1 as SNHLY and CDR2 as FYNNEI. The CDR3 is made up of 17 amino acids.

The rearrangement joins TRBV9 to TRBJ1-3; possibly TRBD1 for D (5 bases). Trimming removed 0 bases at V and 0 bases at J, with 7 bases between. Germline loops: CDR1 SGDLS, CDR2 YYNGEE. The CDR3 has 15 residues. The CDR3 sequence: CASSVDGGSGNTIYF. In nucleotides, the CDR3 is TGTGCCAGCAGCGTAGATGGGGGCTCTGGAAACACCATATATTTT.

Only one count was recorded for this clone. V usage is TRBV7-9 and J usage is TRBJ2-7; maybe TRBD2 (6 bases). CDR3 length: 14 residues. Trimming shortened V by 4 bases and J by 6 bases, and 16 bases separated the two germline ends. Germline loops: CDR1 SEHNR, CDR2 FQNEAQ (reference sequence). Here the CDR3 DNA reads TGTGCCAGCAGCTACGGGGGACTGCTCGGCGAGCAGTACTTC. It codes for CASSYGGLLGEQYF.